This T cell receptor beta chain was identified during a study of OX40 agonist ivuxolimab in advanced cancers. Overall study context: Males comprised roughly four fifths of the group, whose mean age was about 61 years (range roughly 20 to 85). Overall study findings and caveats: Expanded clones were, on average, more numerous in CD8+ T cells than in CD4+. Researchers did not determine the expanded peripheral T cells' antigen specificity.

The count of this clone is one. The antigen remains unidentified. Generated by immunoSEQ multiplex PCR, the TCRdb table keeps only in-frame clones and is missing some. The sample consists of over 95,000 clones, roughly nine tenths of them appearing once. This CDR3 has 16 residues. Losses at the gene ends were 3 bases for V and 5 bases for J; bases not matched to a gene: 8. CDR1 SGDLS and CDR2 YYNGEE come from the germline V gene. Sequenced material: CD4+ or CD8+ T cells sorted from blood, taken in a trial of the OX40 agonist ivuxolimab. The chain is built from TRBV9 and TRBJ2-1; TRBD2 matches 10 bases. This TCR was sampled from an adult with an advanced solid tumor such as melanoma, head and neck, liver or kidney cancer. As DNA, the CDR3 is TGTGCCAGCAGCGCAGGGATAGCGGGAGGCCACAATGAGCAGTTCTTC. Encoded protein: CASSAGIAGGHNEQFF.